This TCR beta chain was captured in a study of beta chain features in type 1 diabetes. Broader study findings: Moderate but significant shortening of TCRB CDR3s was recorded in all four CD4+ subsets from Type 1 diabetes patients. The question left open here concerned HLA type influencing TCRB rearrangement. When VDJ junctions were examined, type 1 diabetes patients showed fewer insertions and more deletions.

In this sample, this clone turned up a few times. The antigen remains undetermined. Every participating donor gave one draw, a heparinised blood sample averaging around 100 mL. CD45RO/CCR7/CD25/CD127/CD95/CD27 staining was used to isolate CD4+ naive, central memory, regulatory and stem cell-like memory cells by sorting. Isolated RNA was reverse transcribed in full, so expressed TCRB transcripts were sequenced. Using immunoSEQ multiplex PCR, the repertoire was profiled, and TCRdb retains in-frame clones only, with some absent. The top ten clones hold less than 0.025% of a sample with roughly 700,000 clones, roughly 12% of them seen once. The source of this sequence is a man younger than 30 with type 1 diabetes. The sequencing sample was made of naive CD4+ T cells from blood.

CDR3 bases: TGTGCCAGCAGGGACAGGGTTGGGACTATGAACACTGAAGCTTTCTTT. This translates into CASRDRVGTMNTEAFF. The J gene is TRBJ1-1, the V gene TRBV7-9; 8 bases line up with TRBD1. Germline-derived CDR1 and CDR2 are SEHNR and FQNEAQ (reference sequence). The V segment lost 6 bases and the J segment 0 bases; nucleotides outside the gene matches: 9. The CDR3 has 16 amino acids.